These 19 T cell receptor beta chains share one sample of origin, sequenced in a study of blood T cell repertoires in COVID-19. TCRdb keeps only in-frame clones here, not all; method: immunoSEQ multiplex PCR. The repertoire includes about 180,000 clones, around 83% of them detected once, and about 8.3% sits in the top ten. Sequencing input: peripheral blood. The receptors stem from a woman in her sixties or seventies with COVID-19, enrolled during active disease.

The chain carries TRBV7-9 and TRBJ2-3; 14 bases map to TRBD2. The CDR3 is made up of 16 amino acids. Trimming took 2 bases from V and 7 from J; bases not matched to a gene: 5. Germline V CDR1 and CDR2: SEHNR, FQNEAQ (reference sequence). The CDR3 coding sequence is TGTGCCAGCAGCTTATGGACTAGCGGGAGGTCGAATACGCAGTATTTT. Protein: CASSLWTSGRSNTQYF.

The rearrangement uses TRBV18 and TRBJ2-5, with a possible D match to TRBD2 (5 bases). Germline CDR1 is KGHSH and CDR2 is LQKENI. The V and J ends lost 3 bases and 2 bases respectively, with 7 bases between them. CDR3 length equals 13 residues. CDR3 protein: CASSPGVQETQYF. The CDR3 bases are TGTGCCAGCTCACCGGGAGTTCAAGAGACCCAGTACTTC.

The J gene is TRBJ2-4, the V gene TRBV29-1; 7 bases map to TRBD1. The V gene's germline CDR1 is SQVTM and CDR2 ANQGSEA. The CDR3 spans 15 residues. J was trimmed by 0 bases and V by 1 base; bases with no gene match: 3. In DNA form, the CDR3 reads TGCAGCGTTGAAGTGGACAGGATAGCCAAAAACATTCAGTACTTC. Residues: CSVEVDRIAKNIQYF.

The table lists this clone with a few counts. The chain links TRBV19 to TRBJ1-6; a possible D gene is TRBD1 (6 bases). Per the germline V gene, CDR1 is LNHDA and CDR2 is SQIVND (reference sequence). V lost 4 bases and J lost 3, with 10 bases in between. This CDR3 contains 15 residues. The CDR3 sequence: CASSNLDSYNSPLHF. In DNA form, the CDR3 reads TGTGCCAGTAGTAACCTGGACAGCTATAATTCACCCCTCCACTTT.

The chain combines TRBV27 with TRBJ2-7; the D gene is possibly TRBD2 (5 bases). Trimming cost V 5 bases and J 2 bases, with 19 bases left between them. The CDR3 has 16 amino acids. Germline loops: CDR1 MNHEY, CDR2 SMNVEV (reference sequence). This chain's CDR3 is CASSLNPLASTYEQYF. The CDR3 DNA is TGTGCCAGCAGTCTCAACCCCTTAGCGAGCACCTACGAGCAGTACTTC.

This clone occurred a few times. The chain couples TRBV5-4 to TRBJ2-3, with D possibly being TRBD2 (6 bases). The ends were cut back, 3 bases at V and 4 bases at J, with 15 bases in the middle. Germline CDR1 is SGHNT and CDR2 is YYREEE (reference sequence). The CDR3 extends over 15 amino acids. CDR3 region: CASSYGTAGSDTQYF. The CDR3 coding sequence is TGTGCCAGCAGCTACGGGACTGCGGGTTCAGATACGCAGTATTTT. The whole variable domain, filled in from reference TRBV5-4 and TRBJ2-3, reads ETGVTQSPTHLIKTRGQQVTLRCSSQSGHNTVSWYQQALGQGPQFIFQYYREEENGRGNFPPRFSGLQFPNYSSELNVNALELDDSALYLCASSYGTAGSDTQYFGPGTRLTVL.

This rearrangement joins TRBV7-2 to TRBJ2-7; TRBD2 is a possible D gene (6 bases). V was pared by 8 bases and J by 7 bases, with 15 bases between. The CDR3 is made up of 12 amino acids. CDR1 is SGHTA, CDR2 FQGNSA, per germline. The CDR3 bases are TGTGCCAGCTCCTTCCTCGGGGGAGAGCAGTACTTC. Translated, it gives CASSFLGGEQYF.

DNA for the CDR3: TGCAGTGCTCTGGACAAGGCAAAAGCTTTCTTT. Its protein is CSALDKAKAFF. This rearrangement joins TRBV20-1 to TRBJ1-1; possible D gene TRBD1, 5 bases. Germline values: CDR1 DFQATT, CDR2 SNEGSKA (reference sequence). Deletions cut 5 bases from V and 9 bases from J, with 13 bases between. The CDR3 loop spans 11 amino acids.

The chain combines TRBV28 with TRBJ2-1, with D perhaps matching TRBD2 (6 bases). V was trimmed by 4 bases and J by 9 bases, leaving 19 bases between them. This CDR3 is 15 amino acids long. Per germline, CDR1 MDHEN and CDR2 SYDVKM. The DNA for the CDR3 is TGTGCCAGCAGTTGGGAAAGACTAGGGGCCGGTGAGCAGTTCTTC. Its translation is CASSWERLGAGEQFF.

The chain combines TRBV7-2 with TRBJ2-7, with 10 bases identical to TRBD2. CDR3 length equals 15 residues. Unmatched junction bases numbered 10, after V lost 6 bases and J lost 5 bases. Looked up from germline, CDR1 is SGHTA and CDR2 is FQGNSA. DNA of the CDR3: TGTGCCAGCAGTCGGACTAGCGGCTATACCGACGAGCAGTACTTC. It yields the protein CASSRTSGYTDEQYF.

The chain uses TRBV7-3 and TRBJ2-2; TRBD2 matches at 9 bases. CDR1 and CDR2 (germline): SGHTA, FQGTGA. This CDR3 is built from 17 residues. Germline trimming cut 3 bases from V and 3 bases from J; bases unmatched to any gene: 8. CDR3 bases: TGTGCCAGCAGCTTCTTGGCGGGAGGGAGAGACACCGGGGAGCTGTTTTTT. This translates into CASSFLAGGRDTGELFF.

This clone showed up just once. V is TRBV5-1 and J is TRBJ2-1, with TRBD1 identical over 9 bases. The CDR3 extends over 15 amino acids. Germline lookup yields CDR1 SGHRS and CDR2 YFSETQ. The junction had 8 bases not matched to a gene; V was cut back by 4 bases and J by 6 bases. The CDR3 is CASSQDSGQGNEQFF. The CDR3 bases are TGCGCCAGCAGCCAAGATTCGGGACAGGGCAATGAGCAGTTCTTC.

The chain uses TRBV7-9 and TRBJ2-7; 10 bases are a match to TRBD1. Trimming at V came to 5 bases and at J to 1 base, leaving 5 bases not matched to a gene. Per germline, CDR1 SEHNR and CDR2 FQNEAQ (reference sequence). The CDR3 contains 15 residues. The DNA of the CDR3 is TGTGCCAGCAGCCCCCCGGGACAGGGGTCCTACGAGCAGTACTTC. This codes for CASSPPGQGSYEQYF.

This chain links TRBV6-5 with TRBJ1-2; 8 nucleotides align to TRBD1. Germline CDR1 and CDR2: MNHEY and SVGAGI. This CDR3 has 15 amino acids. V gave up 6 bases and J gave up 3 bases; unmatched junction bases: 9. CDR3 in amino acids: CASSPRGRIDYGYTF. The CDR3 DNA sequence: TGTGCCAGCAGCCCCAGGGGGCGCATCGACTATGGCTACACCTTC.

The chain is built from TRBV5-1 and TRBJ1-2; the D gene is possibly TRBD1 (5 bases). V was cut by 4 bases and J by 4 bases, with 17 bases left in between. The CDR3 length is 15 residues. Germline V gene data show CDR1 as SGHRS and CDR2 as YFSETQ. The CDR3 region is CASSTQDSNPYGYTF. DNA for the CDR3: TGCGCCAGCAGCACACAAGACAGTAACCCCTATGGCTACACCTTC.

The V gene is TRBV2, the J gene TRBJ2-3, with 8 bases identical to TRBD2. J gave up 4 bases and V 8 bases, and 8 bases lay outside the gene matches. Germline CDR1 reads SNHLY; CDR2 reads FYNNEI. This CDR3 region has 14 residues. The CDR3 reads CASGSAGAADTQYF. The CDR3 DNA sequence: TGTGCCAGCGGATCAGCGGGAGCAGCAGATACGCAGTATTTT.

This chain joins TRBV30 and TRBJ2-1; 10 nucleotides match TRBD1. Germline CDR1 and CDR2: GTSNPN and SVGIG (reference sequence). The CDR3 runs 13 residues. Losses at the gene ends were 8 bases for V and 4 bases for J; bases not matched to a gene: 5. CDR3 amino acids: CAAGGQGYNEQFF. CDR3 DNA: TGTGCCGCGGGGGGACAGGGGTACAATGAGCAGTTCTTC.

The chain links TRBV28 to TRBJ1-5, with 9 bases lining up with TRBD1. This CDR3 has 16 amino acids. Trimming took 6 bases from V and 1 from J; bases not matched to a gene: 7. CDR1 and CDR2 from the germline V gene are MDHEN and SYDVKM. The CDR3 sequence: CASRYGQGSSNQPQHF. The CDR3 DNA sequence: TGTGCCAGCAGATATGGACAGGGGAGCAGCAATCAGCCCCAGCATTTT.

The V and J genes are TRBV4-2 and TRBJ2-1, with 9 bases identical to TRBD2. Unmatched junction bases numbered 12, after V lost 0 bases and J lost 9 bases. Germline lookup yields CDR1 LGHNA and CDR2 YNFKEQ. The CDR3 has 17 amino acids. Here the CDR3 DNA reads TGTGCCAGCAGCCAAGATCTCCGAGCGGGAGGTTTTAGTGAGCAGTTCTTC. Residues: CASSQDLRAGGFSEQFF.